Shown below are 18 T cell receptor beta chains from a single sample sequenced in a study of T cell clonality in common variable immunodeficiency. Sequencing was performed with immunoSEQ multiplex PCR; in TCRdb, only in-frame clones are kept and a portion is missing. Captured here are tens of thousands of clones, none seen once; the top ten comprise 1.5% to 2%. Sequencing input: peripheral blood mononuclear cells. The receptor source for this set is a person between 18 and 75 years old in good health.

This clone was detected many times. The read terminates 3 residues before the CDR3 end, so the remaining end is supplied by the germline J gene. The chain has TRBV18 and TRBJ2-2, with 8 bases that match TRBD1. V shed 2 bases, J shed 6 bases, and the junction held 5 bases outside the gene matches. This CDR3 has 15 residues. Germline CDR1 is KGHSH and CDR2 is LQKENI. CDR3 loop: CASSPSDRGPGELFF. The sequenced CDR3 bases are TGTGCCAGCTCACCATCAGACAGGGGTCCCGGGGAG. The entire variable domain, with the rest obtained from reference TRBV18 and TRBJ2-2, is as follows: NAGVMQNPRHLVRRRGQEARLRCSPMKGHSHVYWYRQLPEEGLKFMVYLQKENIIDESGMPKERFSAEFPKEGPSILRIQQVVRGDSAAYFCASSPSDRGPGELFFGEGSRLTVL.

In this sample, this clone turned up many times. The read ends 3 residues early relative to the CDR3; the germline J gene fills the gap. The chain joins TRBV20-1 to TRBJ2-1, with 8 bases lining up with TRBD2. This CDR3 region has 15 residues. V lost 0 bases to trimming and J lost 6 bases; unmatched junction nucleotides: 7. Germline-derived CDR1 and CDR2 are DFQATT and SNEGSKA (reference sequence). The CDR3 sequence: CSAREASGPFNEQFF. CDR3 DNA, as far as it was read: TGCAGTGCTAGAGAGGCTAGCGGGCCATTCAATGAG.

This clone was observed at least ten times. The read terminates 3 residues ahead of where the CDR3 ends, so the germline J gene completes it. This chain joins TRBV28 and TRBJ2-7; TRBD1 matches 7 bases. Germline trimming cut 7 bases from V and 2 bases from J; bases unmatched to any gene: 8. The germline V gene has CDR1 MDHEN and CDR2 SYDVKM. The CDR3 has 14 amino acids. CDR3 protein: CASISAQGAYEQYF. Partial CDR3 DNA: TGTGCCAGCATCTCAGCCCAGGGGGCCTACGAG.

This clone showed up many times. The covered CDR3 bases are TGCAGCGTTGCAACAAGCTCTGGGGCCAACGTC. It specifies CSVATSSGANV. In full, the CDR3 is CSVATSSGANVLTF. The rearrangement uses TRBV29-1 and TRBJ2-6; D gene ambiguous. The DNA ends 3 residues before the CDR3 does, and the rest of the CDR3 is filled in from the germline J gene. This CDR3 has 14 amino acids. The germline CDR1 and CDR2 sequences are SQVTM and ANQGSEA. V lost 4 bases to trimming and J lost 0 bases, with 7 bases between them.

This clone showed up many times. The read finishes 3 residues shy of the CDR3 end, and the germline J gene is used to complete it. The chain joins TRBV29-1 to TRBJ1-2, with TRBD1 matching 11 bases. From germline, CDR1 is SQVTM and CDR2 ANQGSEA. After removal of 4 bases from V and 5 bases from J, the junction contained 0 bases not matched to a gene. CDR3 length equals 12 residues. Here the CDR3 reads CSVGDRGYGYTF. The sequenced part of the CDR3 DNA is TGCAGCGTTGGGGACAGGGGGTATGGC.

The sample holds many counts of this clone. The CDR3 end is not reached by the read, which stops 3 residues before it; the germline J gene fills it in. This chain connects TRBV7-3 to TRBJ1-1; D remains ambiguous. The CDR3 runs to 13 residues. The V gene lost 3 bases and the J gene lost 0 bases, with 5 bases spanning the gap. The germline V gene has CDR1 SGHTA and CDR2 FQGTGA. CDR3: CASSFTLNTEAFF. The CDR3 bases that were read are TGTGCCAGCAGCTTCACACTGAACACTGAA.

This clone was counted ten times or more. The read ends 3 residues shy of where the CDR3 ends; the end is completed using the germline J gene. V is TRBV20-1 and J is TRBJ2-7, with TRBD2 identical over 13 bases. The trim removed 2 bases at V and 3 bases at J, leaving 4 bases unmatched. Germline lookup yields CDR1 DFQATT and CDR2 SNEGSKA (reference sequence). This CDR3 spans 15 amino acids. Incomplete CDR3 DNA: TGCAGTGCTAGAATGGGACTAGCGGGGAACTACGAG. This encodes CSARMGLAGNYE. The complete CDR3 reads CSARMGLAGNYEQYF.

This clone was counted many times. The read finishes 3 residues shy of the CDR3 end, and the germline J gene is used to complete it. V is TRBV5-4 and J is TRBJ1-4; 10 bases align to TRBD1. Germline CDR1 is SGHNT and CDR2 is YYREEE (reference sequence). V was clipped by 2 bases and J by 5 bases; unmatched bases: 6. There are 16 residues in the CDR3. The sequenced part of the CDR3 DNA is TGTGCCAGCAGCTTAAGACCGGGACAGGGGAATGAAAAA. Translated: CASSLRPGQGNEK. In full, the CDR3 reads CASSLRPGQGNEKLFF.

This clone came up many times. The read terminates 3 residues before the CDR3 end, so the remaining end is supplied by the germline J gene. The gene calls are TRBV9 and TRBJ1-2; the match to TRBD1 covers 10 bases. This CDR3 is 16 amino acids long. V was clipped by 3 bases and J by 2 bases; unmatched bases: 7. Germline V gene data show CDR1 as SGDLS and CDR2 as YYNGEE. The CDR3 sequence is CASSAQGQGGNYGYTF. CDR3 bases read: TGTGCCAGCAGCGCCCAAGGACAGGGGGGGAACTATGGC.

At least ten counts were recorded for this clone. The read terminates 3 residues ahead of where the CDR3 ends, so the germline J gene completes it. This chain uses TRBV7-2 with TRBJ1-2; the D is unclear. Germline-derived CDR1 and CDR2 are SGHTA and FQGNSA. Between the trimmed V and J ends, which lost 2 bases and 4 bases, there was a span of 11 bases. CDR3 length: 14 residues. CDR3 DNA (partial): TGTGCCAGCAGCTTAAATGCGGGTTTCTATGGC. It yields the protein CASSLNAGFYG. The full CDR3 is CASSLNAGFYGYTF. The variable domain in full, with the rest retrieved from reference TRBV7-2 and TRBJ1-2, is GAGVSQSPSNKVTEKGKDVELRCDPISGHTALYWYRQSLGQGLEFLIYFQGNSAPDKSGLPSDRFSAERTGGSVSTLTIQRTQQEDSAVYLCASSLNAGFYGYTFGSGTRLTVV.

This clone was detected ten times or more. The DNA read from the CDR3 is TGCAGCGTTGAACTAGCGGGGCAAGAGACC. Its translation is CSVELAGQET. From start to end, the CDR3 is CSVELAGQETQYF. The rearrangement uses TRBV29-1 and TRBJ2-5; 9 positions agree with TRBD2. The CDR3 extends 3 residues past the end of the read, so its final part is completed from the germline J gene. CDR1 and CDR2 (germline): SQVTM, ANQGSEA. The J segment lost 2 bases and the V segment lost 2 bases, leaving 0 bases of the junction unmatched. The CDR3 spans 13 residues.

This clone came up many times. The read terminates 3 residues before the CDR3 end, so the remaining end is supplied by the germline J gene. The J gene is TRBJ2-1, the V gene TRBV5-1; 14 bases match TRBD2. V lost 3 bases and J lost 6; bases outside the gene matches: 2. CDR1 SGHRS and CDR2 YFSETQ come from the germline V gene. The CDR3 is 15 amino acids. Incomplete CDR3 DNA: TGCGCCAGCAGCTGGGGACTAGCGGGAGTCAATGAG. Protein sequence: CASSWGLAGVNE. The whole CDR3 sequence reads CASSWGLAGVNEQFF.

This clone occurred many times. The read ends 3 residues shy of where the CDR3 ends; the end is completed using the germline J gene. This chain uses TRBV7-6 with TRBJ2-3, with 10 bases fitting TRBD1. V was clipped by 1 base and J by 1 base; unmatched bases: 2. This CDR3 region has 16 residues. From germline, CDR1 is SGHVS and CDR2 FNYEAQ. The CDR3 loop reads CASSLGGTGGTDTQYF. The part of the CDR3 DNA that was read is TGTGCCAGCAGCTTAGGGGGGACAGGGGGCACAGATACG.

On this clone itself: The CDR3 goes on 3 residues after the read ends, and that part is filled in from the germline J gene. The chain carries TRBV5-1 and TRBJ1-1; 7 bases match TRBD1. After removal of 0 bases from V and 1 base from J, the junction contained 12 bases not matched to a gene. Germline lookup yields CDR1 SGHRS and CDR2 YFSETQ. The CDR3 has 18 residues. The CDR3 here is CASSLAPGTVVPNTEAFF. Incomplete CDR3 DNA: TGCGCCAGCAGCTTGGCCCCCGGGACAGTGGTTCCGAACACTGAA.

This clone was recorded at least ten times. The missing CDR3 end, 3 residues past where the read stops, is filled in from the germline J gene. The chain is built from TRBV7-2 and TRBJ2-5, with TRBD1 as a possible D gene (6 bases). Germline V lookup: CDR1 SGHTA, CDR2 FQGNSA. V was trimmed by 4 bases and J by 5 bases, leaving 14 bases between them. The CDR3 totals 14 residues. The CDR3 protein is CASSSGTLGETQYF. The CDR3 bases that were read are TGTGCCAGCAGCTCCGGGACACTGGGGGAGACC.

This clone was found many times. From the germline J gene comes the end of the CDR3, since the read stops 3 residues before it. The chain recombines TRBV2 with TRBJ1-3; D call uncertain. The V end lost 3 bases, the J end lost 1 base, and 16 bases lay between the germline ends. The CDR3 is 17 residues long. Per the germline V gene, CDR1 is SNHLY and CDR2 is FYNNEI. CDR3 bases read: TGTGCCAGCAGTGATTTTACCCAATTCAGGTCTGGAAACACC. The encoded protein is CASSDFTQFRSGNT. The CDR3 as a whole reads CASSDFTQFRSGNTIYF.

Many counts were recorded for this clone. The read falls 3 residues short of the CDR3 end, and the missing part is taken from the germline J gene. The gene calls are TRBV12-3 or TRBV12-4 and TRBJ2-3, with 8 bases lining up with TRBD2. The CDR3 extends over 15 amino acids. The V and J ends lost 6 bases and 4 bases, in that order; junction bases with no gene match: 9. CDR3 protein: CASRWGGGSADTQYF. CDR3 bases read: TGTGCCAGCAGGTGGGGCGGGGGGAGCGCAGATACG.

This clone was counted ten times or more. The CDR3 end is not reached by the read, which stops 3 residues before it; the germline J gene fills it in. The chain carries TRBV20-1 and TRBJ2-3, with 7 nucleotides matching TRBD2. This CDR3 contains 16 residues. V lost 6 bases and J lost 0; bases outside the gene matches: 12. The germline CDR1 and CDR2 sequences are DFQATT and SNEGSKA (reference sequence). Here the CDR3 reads CSAQNGLAESTDTQYF. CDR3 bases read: TGCAGTGCCCAGAATGGCCTAGCGGAGAGCACAGATACG.